A selection of T cell receptor beta chains follows, all from one sample in a study of T cell responses to AZD1222 COVID-19 vaccine. Only in-frame clones appear in the TCRdb table, and some are missing; sequencing was by immunoSEQ multiplex PCR. The table records under 130,000 clones, roughly nine tenths of them present only once. Sample: peripheral blood, taken 28 days after the second AZD1222 dose. Receptors were obtained from an adult who received the AZD1222 COVID-19 vaccine. The conserved cysteine and the conserved F or W are not part of the CDR3 here.

TRBV4-1	TRBJ2-2	ASSQGKREGQSANTGELF
TRBV6-1	TRBJ1-1	ASSEARGRNEAF
TRBV28	TRBJ1-1	ASSSGPRNTEAF
TRBV9	TRBJ2-2	ASSASPDGTGELF
TRBV5-1	TRBJ1-6	ASSPGGFDRGRSPLH
TRBV5-1	TRBJ1-1	ASSLKTGPNTEAF
TRBV6-4	TRBJ1-5	ASSEGANQPQH
TRBV11-3	TRBJ2-1	ASSLRLAVGNEQF
TRBV6-5	TRBJ1-5	ASSSEGGQVRQH
TRBV5-1	TRBJ1-3	ASSLDRGLSGNTIY
TRBV6-2/TRBV6-3	TRBJ2-7	ASSYSAGGPYEQY
TRBV11-2	TRBJ2-3	ASSLVGQGRGTDTQY
TRBV5-1	TRBJ2-6	ASSLRDRVRSGANVLT
TRBV19	TRBJ1-2	ASSISVNYGYT
TRBV6-5	TRBJ1-2	ASRRTPNYGYT
TRBV21-1	TRBJ2-7	ASSNLPGTSGSQAYSYEQY
TRBV7-2	TRBJ2-5	ASRLSYGQETQY
TRBV30	TRBJ2-3	AWTSTTDTQY
TRBV28	TRBJ2-7	ASSFGGNSYEQY
TRBV29-1	TRBJ2-2	SVEEGQGANTGELF
TRBV3-1/TRBV3-2	TRBJ2-7	ASSRASGRRYEQY
TRBV30	TRBJ1-4	ALGGYNEKLF
TRBV2	TRBJ2-2	ASSEYRGDTGELF
TRBV28	TRBJ1-5	ASSFNRGGNQPQH
TRBV12-3/TRBV12-4	TRBJ2-7	ASSFGRDSEQY
TRBV7-8	TRBJ2-7	ASSLYPGISYEQY
TRBV27	TRBJ2-6	ASRPTSGSSGANVLT